Below are 7 T cell receptor beta chains sequenced from a single sample in a study of cytomegalovirus exposure and HLA in healthy donors. Sequencing was performed with immunoSEQ multiplex PCR; in TCRdb, only in-frame clones are kept and a portion is missing. The data contain under 50,000 clones, around 94% of them singletons. Sample: PBMCs. The origin of the receptors is a woman younger than 30 in good health and CMV-seropositive.

V is TRBV9 and J is TRBJ2-1, with 10 bases lining up with TRBD2. V shed 0 bases and J 4 bases; nucleotides not matched to a gene: 4. Germline CDR1 and CDR2: SGDLS and YYNGEE. The CDR3 is made up of 16 amino acids. CDR3 residues: CASSVGTSGDYNEQFF. The CDR3 nucleotides are TGTGCCAGCAGCGTAGGCACTAGCGGGGATTACAATGAGCAGTTCTTC.

The gene calls are TRBV19 and TRBJ1-6, with D uncertain. CDR3 length: 13 amino acids. Germline V lookup: CDR1 LNHDA, CDR2 SQIVND (reference sequence). V shed 3 bases and J shed 9 bases, with 9 bases lying between them. CDR3 DNA sequence: TGTGCCAGTAGTATTTCGGGGATTTCACCCCTCCACTTT. Its protein product is CASSISGISPLHF.

This clone was picked up one time. V and J are TRBV27 and TRBJ1-2; D gene unclear. V dropped 5 bases and J dropped 2 bases, with 27 bases sitting between them. Germline CDR1 reads MNHEY; CDR2 reads SMNVEV (reference sequence). This CDR3 spans 19 amino acids. The DNA of the CDR3 is TGTGCCAGCAGTCCGAGGGTCCGGGTGCACCAAGACGTCAACTATGGCTACACCTTC. It codes for CASSPRVRVHQDVNYGYTF.

The CDR3 nucleotides read TGTGCCAGCAGCTTCAGTCCAGGGCCCTACGAGCAGTACTTC. Translation: CASSFSPGPYEQYF. The V call is TRBV7-2, the J call TRBJ2-7; D is perhaps TRBD1 (5 bases). Between the trimmed V and J ends, which lost 3 bases and 2 bases, there was a span of 11 bases. From germline, CDR1 is SGHTA and CDR2 FQGNSA. The CDR3 runs 14 residues.

This clone came up a few times. The chain has TRBV2 and TRBJ1-5; D perhaps matches TRBD1 (6 bases). The length of the CDR3 is 15 residues. Germline V CDR1 and CDR2: SNHLY, FYNNEI. V was shortened by 6 bases and J by 5 bases, with 17 bases between the two germline ends. The CDR3 DNA sequence: TGTGCCAGCAGCTTTACCCGGGACACCTATCAGCCCCAGCATTTT. Protein sequence: CASSFTRDTYQPQHF.

This sequence joins TRBV19 and TRBJ2-1, with D perhaps matching TRBD1 (5 bases). Germline CDR1 is LNHDA and CDR2 is SQIVND (reference sequence). The CDR3 is 11 amino acids. V was trimmed by 5 bases and J by 8 bases, leaving 7 bases between them. For the CDR3, the DNA is TGTGCCAGTAGTTGGGGCTATGAGCAGTTCTTC. The encoded protein is CASSWGYEQFF.

This chain uses TRBV20-1 with TRBJ1-1; D is perhaps TRBD1 (5 bases). The CDR3 has 11 amino acids. Germline CDR1 reads DFQATT; CDR2 reads SNEGSKA (reference sequence). Trimming took off 8 bases at V and 3 bases at J, with 10 bases between the two ends. The CDR3 DNA follows: TGCAGTCCGGGGGGGGACACTGAAGCTTTCTTT. Translated: CSPGGDTEAFF.